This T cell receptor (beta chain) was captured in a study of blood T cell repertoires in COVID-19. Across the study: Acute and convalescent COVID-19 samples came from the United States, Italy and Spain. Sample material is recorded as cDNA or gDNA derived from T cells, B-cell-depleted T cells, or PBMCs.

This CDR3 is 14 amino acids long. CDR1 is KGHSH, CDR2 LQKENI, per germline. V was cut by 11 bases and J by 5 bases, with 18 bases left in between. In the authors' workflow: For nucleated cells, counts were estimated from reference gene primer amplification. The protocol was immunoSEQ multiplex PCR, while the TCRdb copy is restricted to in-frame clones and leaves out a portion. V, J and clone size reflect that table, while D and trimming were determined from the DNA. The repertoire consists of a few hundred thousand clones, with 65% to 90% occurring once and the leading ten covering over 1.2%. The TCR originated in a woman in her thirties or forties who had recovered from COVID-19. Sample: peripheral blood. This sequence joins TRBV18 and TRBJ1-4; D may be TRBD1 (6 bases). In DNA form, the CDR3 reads TGTGCCGGCACCACGGCAGGGGTAAATGAAAAACTGTTTTTT. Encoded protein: CAGTTAGVNEKLFF.